This TCR beta chain was documented in a study of blood T cell repertoires in COVID-19. Some clones are missing from TCRdb's copy, which holds only in-frame ones; the method was immunoSEQ multiplex PCR. Among about 230,000 clones listed, roughly nine tenths were seen once. The sample holds one count of this clone. With 5 bases clipped from V and 0 bases from J, the junction kept 11 bases outside the gene matches. The CDR3 consists of 17 residues. Germline V gene lookup returns CDR1 MNHEY and CDR2 SMNVEV (reference sequence). This chain uses TRBV27 with TRBJ2-7; TRBD2 matches at 9 bases. The sample taken for sequencing was PBMCs or T cells enriched from blood (not recorded which). This TCR derives from a woman aged 50 to 60 in a cohort exposed to, infected with or recovered from COVID-19 (not recorded which). DNA of the CDR3: TGTGCCAGCAGTGGGCGGGGGGGCCTTTGGGGCTCCTACGAGCAGTACTTC. The encoded protein is CASSGRGGLWGSYEQYF.